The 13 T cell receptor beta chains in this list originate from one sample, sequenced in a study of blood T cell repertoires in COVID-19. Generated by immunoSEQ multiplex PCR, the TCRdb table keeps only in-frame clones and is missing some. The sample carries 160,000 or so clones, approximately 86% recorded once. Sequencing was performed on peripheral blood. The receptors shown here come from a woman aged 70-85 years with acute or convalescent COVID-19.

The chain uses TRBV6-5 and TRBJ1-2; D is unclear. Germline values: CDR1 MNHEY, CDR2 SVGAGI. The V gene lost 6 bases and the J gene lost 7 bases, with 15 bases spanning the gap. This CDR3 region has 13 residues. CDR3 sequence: CASSPDSNGGYTF. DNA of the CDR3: TGTGCCAGCAGCCCCGACTCGAATGGTGGCTACACCTTC.

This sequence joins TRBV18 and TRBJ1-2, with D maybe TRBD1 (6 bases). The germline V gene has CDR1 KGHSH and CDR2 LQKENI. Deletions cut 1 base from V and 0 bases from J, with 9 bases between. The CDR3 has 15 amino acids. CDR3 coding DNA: TGTGCCAGCTCACCACAACAGGGAGCTAACTATGGCTACACCTTC. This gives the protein CASSPQQGANYGYTF.

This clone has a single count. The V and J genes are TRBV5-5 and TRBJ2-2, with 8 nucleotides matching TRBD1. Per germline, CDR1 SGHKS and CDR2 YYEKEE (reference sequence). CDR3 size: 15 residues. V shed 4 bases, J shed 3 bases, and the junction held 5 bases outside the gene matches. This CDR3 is CASSTGQGYTGELFF. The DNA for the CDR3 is TGTGCCAGCAGCACAGGACAGGGCTACACCGGGGAGCTGTTTTTT.

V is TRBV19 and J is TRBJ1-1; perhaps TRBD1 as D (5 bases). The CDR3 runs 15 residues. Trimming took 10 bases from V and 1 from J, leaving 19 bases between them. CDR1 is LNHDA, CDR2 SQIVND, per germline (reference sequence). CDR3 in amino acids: CATSGGGIRNTEAFF. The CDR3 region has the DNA TGTGCCACCTCCGGGGGGGGAATCAGGAACACTGAAGCTTTCTTT.

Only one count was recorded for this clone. The CDR3 nucleotides are TGTGCCAGAGTGAGGTCCCGCAGAGAGCAGTTCTTC. It encodes CARVRSRREQFF. The chain recombines TRBV19 with TRBJ2-1, with D hard to call. V gave up 9 bases and J gave up 10 bases, with 16 bases separating them. The germline V gene has CDR1 LNHDA and CDR2 SQIVND (reference sequence). There are 12 residues in the CDR3.

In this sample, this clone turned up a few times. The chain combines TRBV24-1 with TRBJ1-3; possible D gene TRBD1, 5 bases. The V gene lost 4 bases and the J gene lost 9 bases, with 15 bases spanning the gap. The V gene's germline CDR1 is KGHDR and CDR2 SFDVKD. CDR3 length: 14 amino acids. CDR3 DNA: TGTGCCACCAGTGAGGGGGGATTCCTGGGCACCATATATTTT. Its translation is CATSEGGFLGTIYF.

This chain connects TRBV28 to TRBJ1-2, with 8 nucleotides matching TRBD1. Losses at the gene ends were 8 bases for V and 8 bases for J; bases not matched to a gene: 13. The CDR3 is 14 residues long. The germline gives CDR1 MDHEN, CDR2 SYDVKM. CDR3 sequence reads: CASSLQGAKGGYTF. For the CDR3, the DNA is TGTGCCAGCTCCCTCCAGGGGGCGAAGGGAGGCTACACCTTC.

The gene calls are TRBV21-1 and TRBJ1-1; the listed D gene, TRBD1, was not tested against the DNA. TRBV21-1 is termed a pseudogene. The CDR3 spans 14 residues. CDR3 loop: CASSKGRTGTEAFF. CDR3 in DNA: TGTGCCAGCAGCAAAGGGAGGACAGGGACTGAAGCTTTCTTT.

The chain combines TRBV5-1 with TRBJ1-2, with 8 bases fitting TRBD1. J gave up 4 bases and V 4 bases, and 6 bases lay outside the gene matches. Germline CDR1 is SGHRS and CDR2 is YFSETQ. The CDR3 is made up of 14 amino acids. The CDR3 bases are TGCGCCAGCAGCGCAACAGGGGGAGGCTATGGCTACACCTTC. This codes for CASSATGGGYGYTF.

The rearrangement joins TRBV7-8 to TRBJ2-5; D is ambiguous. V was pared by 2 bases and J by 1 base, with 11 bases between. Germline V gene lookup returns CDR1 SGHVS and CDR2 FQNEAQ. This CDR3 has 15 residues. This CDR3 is CASSLLGSPQETQYF. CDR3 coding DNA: TGTGCCAGCAGCTTATTGGGCAGCCCCCAAGAGACCCAGTACTTC. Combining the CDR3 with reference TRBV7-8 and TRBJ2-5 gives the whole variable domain GAGVSQSPRYKVAKRGQDVALRCDPISGHVSLFWYQQALGQGPEFLTYFQNEAQLDKSGLPSDRFFAERPEGSVSTLKIQRTQQEDSAVYLCASSLLGSPQETQYFGPGTRLLVL.

CDR3 loop: CASSQEQGVREKLFF. CDR3 DNA: TGTGCCAGCAGCCAAGAACAGGGGGTTAGGGAAAAACTGTTTTTT. The V gene is TRBV7-2, the J gene TRBJ1-4, with 8 nucleotides matching TRBD1. In germline, CDR1 is SGHTA, CDR2 FQGNSA. The CDR3 has 15 amino acids. The J segment lost 8 bases and the V segment lost 5 bases, leaving 10 bases of the junction unmatched.

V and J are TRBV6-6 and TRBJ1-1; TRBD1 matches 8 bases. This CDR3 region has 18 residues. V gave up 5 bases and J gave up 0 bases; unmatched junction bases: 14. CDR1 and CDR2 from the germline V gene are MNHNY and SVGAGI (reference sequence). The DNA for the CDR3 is TGTGCCAGCAGTCCCCTACGGACAGGGCAGACGCTGAACACTGAAGCTTTCTTT. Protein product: CASSPLRTGQTLNTEAFF.

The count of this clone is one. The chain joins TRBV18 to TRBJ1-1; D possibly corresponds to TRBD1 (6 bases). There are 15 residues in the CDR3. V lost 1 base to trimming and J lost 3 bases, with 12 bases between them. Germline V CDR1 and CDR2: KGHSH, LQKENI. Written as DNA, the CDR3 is TGTGCCAGCTCACCACTTTTGGACAGCTACACTGAAGCTTTCTTT. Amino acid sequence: CASSPLLDSYTEAFF.